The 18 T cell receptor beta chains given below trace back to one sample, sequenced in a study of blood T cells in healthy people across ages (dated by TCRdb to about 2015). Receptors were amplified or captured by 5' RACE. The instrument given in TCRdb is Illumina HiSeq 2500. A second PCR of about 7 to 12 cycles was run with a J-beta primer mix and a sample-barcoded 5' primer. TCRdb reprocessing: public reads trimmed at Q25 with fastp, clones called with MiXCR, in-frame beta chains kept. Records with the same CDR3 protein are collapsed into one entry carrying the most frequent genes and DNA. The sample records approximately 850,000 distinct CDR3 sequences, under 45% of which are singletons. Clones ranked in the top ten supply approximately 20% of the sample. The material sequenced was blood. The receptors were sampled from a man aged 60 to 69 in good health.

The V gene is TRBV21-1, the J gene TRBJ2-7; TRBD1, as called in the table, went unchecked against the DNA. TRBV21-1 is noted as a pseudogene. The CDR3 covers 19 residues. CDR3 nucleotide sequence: TGTGCCAGCAGCAACCGGGACAGGGTCCCGAATAACTATATCTACGAGCAGTACTTC. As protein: CASSNRDRVPNNYIYEQYF.

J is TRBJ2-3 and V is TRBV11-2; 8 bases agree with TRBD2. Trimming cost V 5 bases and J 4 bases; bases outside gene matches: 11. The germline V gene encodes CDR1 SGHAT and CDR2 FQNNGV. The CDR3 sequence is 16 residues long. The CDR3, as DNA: TGTGCCAGCAGCCCCATGGCGGGGGGCATCGCAGATACGCAGTATTTT. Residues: CASSPMAGGIADTQYF. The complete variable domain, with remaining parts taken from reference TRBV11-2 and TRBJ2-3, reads EAGVAQSPRYKIIEKRQSVAFWCNPISGHATLYWYQQILGQGPKLLIQFQNNGVVDDSQLPKDRFSAERLKGVDSTLKIQPAKLEDSAVYLCASSPMAGGIADTQYFGPGTRLTVL.

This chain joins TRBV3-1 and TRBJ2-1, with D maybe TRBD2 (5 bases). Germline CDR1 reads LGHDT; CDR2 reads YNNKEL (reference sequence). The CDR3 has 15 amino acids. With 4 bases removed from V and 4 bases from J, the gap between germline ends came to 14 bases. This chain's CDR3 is CASSRESGIYNEQFF. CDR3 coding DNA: TGTGCCAGCAGCCGGGAGTCAGGAATATACAATGAGCAGTTCTTC.

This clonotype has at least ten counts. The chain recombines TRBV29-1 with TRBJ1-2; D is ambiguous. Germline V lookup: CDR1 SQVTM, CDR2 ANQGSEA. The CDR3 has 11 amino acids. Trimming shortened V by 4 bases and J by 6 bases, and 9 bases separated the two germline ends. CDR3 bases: TGCAGCGTTGTTAGTGGGAATGGCTACACCTTC. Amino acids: CSVVSGNGYTF.

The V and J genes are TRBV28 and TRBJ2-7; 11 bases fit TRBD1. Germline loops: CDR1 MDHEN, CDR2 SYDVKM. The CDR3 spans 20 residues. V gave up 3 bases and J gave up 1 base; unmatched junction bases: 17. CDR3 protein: CASSFGTGGATTRESYEQYF. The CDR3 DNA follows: TGTGCCAGCAGTTTCGGGACAGGGGGGGCTACTACTAGAGAATCCTACGAGCAGTACTTC.

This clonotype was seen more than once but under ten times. Written as DNA, the CDR3 is TGTGCCAGCAGTCCCTCCCGTGTAACTAATGAAAAACTGTTTTTT. Amino acid sequence: CASSPSRVTNEKLFF. This chain links TRBV12-3 or TRBV12-4 with TRBJ1-4, with D unclear. Trimming took off 5 bases at V and 1 base at J, with 11 bases between the two ends. The CDR3 is 15 amino acids.

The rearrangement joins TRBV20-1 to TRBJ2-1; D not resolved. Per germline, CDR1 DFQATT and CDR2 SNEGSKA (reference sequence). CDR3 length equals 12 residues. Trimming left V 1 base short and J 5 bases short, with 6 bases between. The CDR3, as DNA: TGCAGTGCTAGAGTTACCAACAATGAGCAGTTCTTC. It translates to CSARVTNNEQFF.

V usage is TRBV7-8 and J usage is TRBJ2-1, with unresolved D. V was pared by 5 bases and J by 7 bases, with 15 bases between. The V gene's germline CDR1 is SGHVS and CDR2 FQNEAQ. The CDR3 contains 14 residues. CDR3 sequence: CASSRRQVPNEQFF. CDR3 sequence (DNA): TGTGCCAGCAGCCGTAGACAAGTACCTAATGAGCAGTTCTTC.

Written as DNA, the CDR3 is TGCAGTGCTAGCCAGGGGGCTGTAGACGAGCAGTACTTC. Protein product: CSASQGAVDEQYF. J is TRBJ2-1 and V is TRBV20-1, with TRBD1 matching over 8 bases. Judging by the DNA end, TRBJ2-7 fits better; the J call may be wrong. There are 13 residues in the CDR3. Germline V gene sequence: CDR1 DFQATT, CDR2 SNEGSKA (reference sequence).

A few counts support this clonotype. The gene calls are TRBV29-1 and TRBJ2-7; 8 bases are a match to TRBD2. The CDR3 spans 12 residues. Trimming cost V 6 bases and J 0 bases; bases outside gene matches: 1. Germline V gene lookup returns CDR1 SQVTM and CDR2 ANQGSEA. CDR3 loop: CSVGTSSYEQYF. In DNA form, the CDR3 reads TGCAGCGTAGGGACTAGCTCCTACGAGCAGTACTTC.

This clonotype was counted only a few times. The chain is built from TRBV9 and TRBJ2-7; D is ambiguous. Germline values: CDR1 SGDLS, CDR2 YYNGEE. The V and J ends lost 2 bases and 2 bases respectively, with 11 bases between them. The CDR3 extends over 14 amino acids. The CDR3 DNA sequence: TGTGCCAGCAGCGTTGAGAACGGACCCTACGAGCAGTACTTC. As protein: CASSVENGPYEQYF.

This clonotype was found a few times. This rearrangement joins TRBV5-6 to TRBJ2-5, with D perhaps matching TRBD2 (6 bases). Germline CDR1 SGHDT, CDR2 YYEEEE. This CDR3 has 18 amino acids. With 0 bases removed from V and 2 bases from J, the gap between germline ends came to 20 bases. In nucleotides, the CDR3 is TGTGCCAGCAGCTTGGGCCGGGACTTACCAAGGCCTCAAGAGACCCAGTACTTC. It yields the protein CASSLGRDLPRPQETQYF.

The CDR3 protein is CASSQKGLTYEQYF. The CDR3, as DNA: TGTGCCAGCAGCCAGAAGGGTTTAACCTACGAGCAGTACTTC. V and J are TRBV14 and TRBJ2-7; no clear D. V lost 3 bases and J lost 2, with 11 bases in between. The CDR3 runs 14 residues. Germline V gene lookup returns CDR1 SGHDN and CDR2 FVKESK.

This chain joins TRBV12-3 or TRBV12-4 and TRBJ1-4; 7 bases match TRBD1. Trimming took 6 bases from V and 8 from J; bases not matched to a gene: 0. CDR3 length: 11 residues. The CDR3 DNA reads TGTGCCAGCAGGGGACAGGAAAAACTGTTTTTT. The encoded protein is CASRGQEKLFF.

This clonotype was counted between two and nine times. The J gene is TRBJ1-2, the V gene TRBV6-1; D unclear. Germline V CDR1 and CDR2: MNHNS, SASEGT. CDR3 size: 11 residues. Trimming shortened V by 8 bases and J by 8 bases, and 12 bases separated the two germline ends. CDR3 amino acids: CASGVEGGYTF. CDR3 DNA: TGTGCCAGCGGTGTTGAAGGAGGCTACACCTTC.

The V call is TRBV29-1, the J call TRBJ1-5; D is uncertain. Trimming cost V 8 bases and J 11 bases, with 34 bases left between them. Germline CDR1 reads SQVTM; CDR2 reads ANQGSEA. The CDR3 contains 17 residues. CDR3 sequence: CSPHPRSPNGSQLTQHF. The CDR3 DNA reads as TGCAGCCCCCACCCCCGATCCCCGAACGGCAGCCAATTGACCCAGCATTTT.

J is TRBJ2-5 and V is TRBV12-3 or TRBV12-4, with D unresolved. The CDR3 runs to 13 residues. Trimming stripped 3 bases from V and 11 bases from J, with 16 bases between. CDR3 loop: CASSFGSGYGQYF. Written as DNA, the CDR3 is TGTGCCAGCAGTTTCGGATCTGGCTACGGGCAGTACTTC.

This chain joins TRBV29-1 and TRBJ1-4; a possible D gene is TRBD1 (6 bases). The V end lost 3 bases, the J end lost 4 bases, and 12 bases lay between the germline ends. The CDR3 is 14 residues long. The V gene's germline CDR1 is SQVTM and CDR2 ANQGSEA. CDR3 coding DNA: TGCAGCGTTGAGGGGCCGGACAGTAATGAAAAACTGTTTTTT. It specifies CSVEGPDSNEKLFF.